This T cell receptor (beta chain) came from a study of cytomegalovirus exposure and HLA in healthy donors. Findings and caveats of the study: The classifier reportedly diagnosed cytomegalovirus status with high specificity and sensitivity.

Trimming shortened V by 1 base and J by 4 bases, and 17 bases separated the two germline ends. The germline gives CDR1 LGHNA, CDR2 YSLEER. The CDR3 sequence is 16 residues long. All the people who gave samples were healthy bone marrow donors. To note about this clone: Its matching antigen is unknown.

In the PCR, 60 Vbeta and 13 Jbeta primers were used. In the original analysis: Approximately 12 million of about 88 million unique TCR beta chains were shared, per a later count. Profiling relied on immunoSEQ multiplex PCR, and the TCRdb table lists in-frame clones only, not all of them. Clonal size and the V and J genes are those of that table, whereas D and trimming came from the DNA. This table has roughly 120,000 clones, approximately 60% appearing once. The V gene is TRBV4-3, the J gene TRBJ2-7; possibly TRBD2 for D (7 bases). This TCR was recovered from a woman in her 30s in good health and CMV-seronegative. The material sequenced was PBMCs. CDR3 DNA: TGCGCCAGCAGCCAAGCCCTGGGAGGGGGGGAGTACGAGCAGTACTTC. It encodes CASSQALGGGEYEQYF.